This entry lists 10 T cell receptor beta chains sequenced from one sample in a study of blood T cell repertoires in COVID-19. Clones were sequenced by immunoSEQ multiplex PCR, and TCRdb holds only the in-frame ones, with some missing. Found here are 55,000 to 70,000 clones, roughly 86% of them singletons; the top ten hold 20% to 25%. Input material: peripheral blood. The receptors were sampled from a woman in her fifties or sixties with active or convalescent COVID-19.

This clone has just one count. The chain recombines TRBV24-1 with TRBJ2-7, with 9 bases identical to TRBD1. The CDR3 runs to 15 residues. The junction had 5 bases not matched to a gene; V was cut back by 3 bases and J by 3 bases. The V gene's germline CDR1 is KGHDR and CDR2 SFDVKD. The CDR3 DNA sequence: TGTGCCACCAGTGATCCGGGGACAGGGAACTACGAGCAGTACTTC. Its translation: CATSDPGTGNYEQYF.

The chain uses TRBV6-6 and TRBJ1-1; D is ambiguous. The germline V gene encodes CDR1 MNHNY and CDR2 SVGAGI (reference sequence). This CDR3 comprises 11 residues. V was shortened by 8 bases and J by 3 bases, with 7 bases between the two germline ends. CDR3 protein: CASGRDTEAFF. CDR3 coding DNA: TGTGCCAGCGGCCGGGACACTGAAGCTTTCTTT.

The rearrangement joins TRBV28 to TRBJ1-1, with D perhaps matching TRBD1 (5 bases). The CDR3 sequence is 18 residues long. Deletions cut 2 bases from V and 2 bases from J, with 21 bases between. Germline V gene lookup returns CDR1 MDHEN and CDR2 SYDVKM. This CDR3 is CASSLSRFGGRGNTEAFF. Here the CDR3 DNA reads TGTGCCAGCAGTTTAAGTCGTTTCGGGGGGAGGGGAAACACTGAAGCTTTCTTT.

The chain links TRBV15 to TRBJ2-3; 7 bases are shared with TRBD2. From germline, CDR1 is LNHNV and CDR2 YYDKDF (reference sequence). The length of the CDR3 is 19 residues. V shed 0 bases, J shed 0 bases, and the junction held 12 bases outside the gene matches. Here the CDR3 reads CATSRDSREGLMSTDTQYF. The CDR3 DNA follows: TGTGCCACCAGCAGAGATTCGAGGGAGGGTCTAATGAGCACAGATACGCAGTATTTT.

J is TRBJ2-2 and V is TRBV12-5; 7 bases are a match to TRBD2. This CDR3 is built from 14 residues. Trimming took 7 bases from V and 3 from J; bases not matched to a gene: 5. Germline V gives CDR1 LGHNT, CDR2 FRNRAP. The CDR3 DNA sequence: TGTGCTAGTGAGGGAGGGAAGGACACCGGGGAGCTGTTTTTT. Its translation: CASEGGKDTGELFF.

Here the CDR3 reads CASRGLSYNEQFF. DNA of the CDR3: TGTGCTAGCCGAGGACTTTCCTACAATGAGCAGTTCTTC. The rearrangement uses TRBV12-5 and TRBJ2-1; D is possibly TRBD2 (5 bases). CDR1 LGHNT and CDR2 FRNRAP come from the germline V gene. The V gene lost 9 bases and the J gene lost 1 base, with 10 bases spanning the gap. The CDR3 totals 13 residues.

The DNA of the CDR3 is TGTGCCAGCTCGTTTGGGCTAGCGGGAGTAGGCGGGGAGCTGTTTTTT. Its translation is CASSFGLAGVGGELFF. This chain joins TRBV2 and TRBJ2-2; 10 nucleotides agree with TRBD2. The V gene end was trimmed by 8 bases and the J gene end by 7 bases; junction bases not matched to a gene: 13. CDR3 length: 16 residues. Germline V gene sequence: CDR1 SNHLY, CDR2 FYNNEI. Supplemented by reference TRBV2 and TRBJ2-2, the full variable domain reads EPEVTQTPSHQVTQMGQEVILRCVPISNHLYFYWYRQILGQKVEFLVSFYNNEISEKSEIFDDQFSVERPDGSNFTLKIRSTKLEDSAMYFCASSFGLAGVGGELFFGEGSRLTVL.

V and J are TRBV30 and TRBJ1-2; 10 bases are a match to TRBD1. J was trimmed by 8 bases and V by 2 bases; bases with no gene match: 8. The germline V gene encodes CDR1 GTSNPN and CDR2 SVGIG (reference sequence). This CDR3 has 14 amino acids. CDR3 DNA: TGTGCCTGGAGTAGACAGGGGGCGGGCTGGGGCTACACCTTC. It is translated as CAWSRQGAGWGYTF. Full variable domain (missing parts from reference TRBV30 and TRBJ1-2): SQTIHQWPATLVQPVGSPLSLECTVEGTSNPNLYWYRQAAGRGLQLLFYSVGIGQISSEVPQNLSASRPQDRQFILSSKKLLLSDSGFYLCAWSRQGAGWGYTFGSGTRLTVV.

This chain connects TRBV7-3 to TRBJ2-3, with 12 bases identical to TRBD2. There are 18 residues in the CDR3. Unmatched junction bases numbered 10, after V lost 5 bases and J lost 1 base. Germline values: CDR1 SGHTA, CDR2 FQGTGA. The CDR3 region has the DNA TGTGCCAGCAGCCGACTAGCGGGAGTCCCGGGGGGCACAGATACGCAGTATTTT. Amino acids: CASSRLAGVPGGTDTQYF.

The chain combines TRBV5-1 with TRBJ1-2, with D perhaps matching TRBD1 (5 bases). This CDR3 contains 12 residues. V lost 4 bases and J 7 bases, leaving 11 bases between the germline ends. Germline loops: CDR1 SGHRS, CDR2 YFSETQ. The CDR3: CASSPGGGGYTF. The CDR3 coding sequence is TGCGCCAGCAGCCCCGGCGGGGGTGGCTACACCTTC.